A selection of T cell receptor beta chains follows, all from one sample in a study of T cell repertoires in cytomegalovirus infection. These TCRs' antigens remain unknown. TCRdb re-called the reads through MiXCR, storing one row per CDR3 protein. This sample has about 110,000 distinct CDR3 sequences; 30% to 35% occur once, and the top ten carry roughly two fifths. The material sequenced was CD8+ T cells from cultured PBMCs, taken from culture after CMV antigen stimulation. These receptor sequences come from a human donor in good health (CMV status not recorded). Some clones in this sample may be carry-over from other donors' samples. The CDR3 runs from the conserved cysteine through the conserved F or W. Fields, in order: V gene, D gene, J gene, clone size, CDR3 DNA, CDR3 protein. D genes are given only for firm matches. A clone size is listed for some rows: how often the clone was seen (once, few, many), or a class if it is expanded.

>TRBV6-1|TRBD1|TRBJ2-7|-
TGTGCCAGCAGTGAACTTGGGACAGGGACCTACGAGCAGTACTTC
CASSELGTGTYEQYF
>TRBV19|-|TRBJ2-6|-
TGTGCCAGTAGTCCGACCCTTGCGACTGGGGCCAACGTCCTGACTTTC
CASSPTLATGANVLTF
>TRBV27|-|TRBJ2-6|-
TGTGCCAGCGGACTACTCTCTGGGGCCAACGTCCTGACTTTC
CASGLLSGANVLTF
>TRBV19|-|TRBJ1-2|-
TGTGCCAGTAGTATCGGTACAGGTATTTATGGCTACACCTTC
CASSIGTGIYGYTF
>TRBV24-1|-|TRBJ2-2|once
TGTGCCACCAGAGCCAGGACAGCGGACACCGGGGAGCTGTTTTTT
CATRARTADTGELFF
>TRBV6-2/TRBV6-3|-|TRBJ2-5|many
TGTGCCAGCAGACGGCAGACGGTCTACCAAGAGACCCAGTACTTC
CASRRQTVYQETQYF
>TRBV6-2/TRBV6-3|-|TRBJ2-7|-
TGTGCCAGCAGTTACCCCCAGGCAGGGAGCTACGAGCAGTACTTC
CASSYPQAGSYEQYF
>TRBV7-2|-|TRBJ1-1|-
TGTGCCAGCAGCTTAGAGTTTGCAGCGAACACTGAAGCTTTCTTT
CASSLEFAANTEAFF
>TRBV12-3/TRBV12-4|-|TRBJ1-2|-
TGTGCCAGCAGTTTTGGAAGTATTCAGGGGCTGGGTGGCTACACCTTC
CASSFGSIQGLGGYTF
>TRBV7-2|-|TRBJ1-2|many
TGTGCCAGCAGCTTAGAAGCGGGGGTTGACTATGGCTACACCTTC
CASSLEAGVDYGYTF
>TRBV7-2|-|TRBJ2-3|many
TGTGCCAGCAGCCCGAGAACAGATACGCAGTATTTT
CASSPRTDTQYF
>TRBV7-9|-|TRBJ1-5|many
TGTGCCAGCAGCCCCCTGAACCAGGGATACAATCAGCCCCAGCATTTT
CASSPLNQGYNQPQHF
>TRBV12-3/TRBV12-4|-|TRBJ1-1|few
TGTGCCAGCAGGTATCGGGGATTCACTGAAGCTTTCTTT
CASRYRGFTEAFF
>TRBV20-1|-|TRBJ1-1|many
TGCAGTGCTAGACCGCAGGGAACTGAAGCTTTCTTT
CSARPQGTEAFF
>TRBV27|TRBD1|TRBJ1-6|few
TGTGCCAGCCGGACAGGCTCCTATAATTCACCCCTCCACTTT
CASRTGSYNSPLHF
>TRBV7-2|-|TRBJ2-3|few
TGTGCCAGCAGCCGACCCCCTGGGCAGGGCGTTATCGCAGATACGCAGTATTTT
CASSRPPGQGVIADTQYF
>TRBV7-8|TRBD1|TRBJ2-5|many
TGTGCCAGCAGCTTAGCTAATTTTGGGGACAGGCTTGAGACCCAGTACTTC
CASSLANFGDRLETQYF
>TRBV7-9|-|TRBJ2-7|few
TGTGCCAGCAGCTTAGAGAACCTAGCCAACGAGCAGTACTTC
CASSLENLANEQYF
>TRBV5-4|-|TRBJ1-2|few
TGTGCCAGCAGCGAAGTGGGGCAAAACTATGGCTACACCTTC
CASSEVGQNYGYTF
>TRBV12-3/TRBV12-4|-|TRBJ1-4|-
TGTGCCAGCAGTTTATGGCACATTGACGCAACTAATGAAAAACTGTTTTTT
CASSLWHIDATNEKLFF
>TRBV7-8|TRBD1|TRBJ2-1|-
TGTGCCAGCAGCGTAACACAGGGGGATCTCTACAATGAGCAGTTCTTC
CASSVTQGDLYNEQFF
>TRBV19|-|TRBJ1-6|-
TGTGCCAGCGCAGGGATTTATAATTCACCCCTCCACTTT
CASAGIYNSPLHF
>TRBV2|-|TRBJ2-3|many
TGTGCCAGCGGCAGGGGTGGCACAGATACGCAGTATTTT
CASGRGGTDTQYF
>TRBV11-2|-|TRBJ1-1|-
TGTGCCAGCAGCTTAGATTGGGAGGGGACGAACACTGAAGCTTTCTTT
CASSLDWEGTNTEAFF
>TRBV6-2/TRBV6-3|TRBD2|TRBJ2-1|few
TGTGCCAGCACCGGACTAGCGGGTGAGCAGTTCTTC
CASTGLAGEQFF
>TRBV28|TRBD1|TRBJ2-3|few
TGTGCCAGCGGAATGGGGACAGTAAGCACAGATACGCAGTATTTT
CASGMGTVSTDTQYF
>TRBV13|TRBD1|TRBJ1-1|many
TGTGCCAGCAGCCCCTACGGACAGGGGGAGGACACTGAAGCTTTCTTT
CASSPYGQGEDTEAFF
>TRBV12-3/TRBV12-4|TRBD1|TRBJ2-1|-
TGTGCCAGCAGTTGGGGACAGAGCAATGAGCAGTTCTTC
CASSWGQSNEQFF
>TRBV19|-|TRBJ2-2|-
TGTGCCAGTAGTATTCTGGGTACGGGTAACACCGGGGAGCTGTTTTTT
CASSILGTGNTGELFF
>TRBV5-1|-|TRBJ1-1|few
TGCGCCAGCCAGCCCCGGACTCAGAGCCAGAACACTGAAGCTTTCTTT
CASQPRTQSQNTEAFF
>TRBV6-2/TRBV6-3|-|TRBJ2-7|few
TGTGCCAGCAGTACCGGGACCCCGAGGCCCTACGAGCAGTACTTC
CASSTGTPRPYEQYF
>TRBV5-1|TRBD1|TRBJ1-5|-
TGCGCCAGCAGTGAGGGACAGCATAGCAATCAGCCCCAGCATTTT
CASSEGQHSNQPQHF
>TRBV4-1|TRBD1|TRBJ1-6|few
TGCGCCAGCAGCCAGTTTACAGGGGGTGAAAATTCACCCCTCCACTTT
CASSQFTGGENSPLHF
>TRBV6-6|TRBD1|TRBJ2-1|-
TGTGCCAGCAGTCTCCGGACAGGGGGGACCTACAATGAGCAGTTCTTC
CASSLRTGGTYNEQFF
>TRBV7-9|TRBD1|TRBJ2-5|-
TGTGCCAGCAGCTCTCCGGGACAGCTGCAAGAGACCCAGTACTTC
CASSSPGQLQETQYF
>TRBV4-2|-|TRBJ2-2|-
TGTGCCAGCAGCCAAGACCCACTCAGAATGAACACCGGGGAGCTGTTTTTT
CASSQDPLRMNTGELFF
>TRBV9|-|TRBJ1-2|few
TGTGCCAGCAGCGTAGAAGGACATAACTATGGCTACACCTTC
CASSVEGHNYGYTF
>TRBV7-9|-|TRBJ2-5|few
TGTGCCAGCAGCTTGGACTCGGGGAAGTACTTC
CASSLDSGKYF
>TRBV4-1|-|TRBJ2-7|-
TGCGCCAGCAGCCAAGAAGGAATGGGGCAGGGAGAGTACGAGCAGTACTTC
CASSQEGMGQGEYEQYF
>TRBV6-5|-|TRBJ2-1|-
TGTGCCAGCAGTTACGCAGGGGCCACCTACAATGAGCAGTTCTTC
CASSYAGATYNEQFF
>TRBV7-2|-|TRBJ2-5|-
TGTGCCAGCAGTGTATGTCGTCAAGAGATCCACTACTTC
CASSVCRQEIHYF
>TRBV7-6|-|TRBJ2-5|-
TGTGCCAGCAGCTTTCTCCAGGGCGGGCAAGAGACCCAGTACTTC
CASSFLQGGQETQYF
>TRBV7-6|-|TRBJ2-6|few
TGTGCCAGCAGCTTATCCGCCGCAGGCCCGGGGGGGGCCAACGTCCTGACTTTC
CASSLSAAGPGGANVLTF
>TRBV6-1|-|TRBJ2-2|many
TGTGCCAGCAGTGAAGCCGACACCGGGGAGCTGTTTTTT
CASSEADTGELFF
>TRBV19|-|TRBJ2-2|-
TGTGCCAGTAGTATTTGGCAGGGGAGGGCCGGGGAGCTGTTTTTT
CASSIWQGRAGELFF
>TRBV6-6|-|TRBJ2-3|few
TGTGCCAGCCTAGAGACAGATACGCAGTATTTT
CASLETDTQYF
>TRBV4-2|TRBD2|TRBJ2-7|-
TGTGCCAGCAGCCAAGGACTAGCGGGGGGCTCCTACGAGCAGTACTTC
CASSQGLAGGSYEQYF
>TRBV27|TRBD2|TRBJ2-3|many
TGTGCCACCGGACTAGCGGGGCCCCGGGATACGCAGTATTTT
CATGLAGPRDTQYF
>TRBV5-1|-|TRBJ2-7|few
TGCGCCAGCAGCTTGGCCGGGAATCTTAACTACGAGCAGTACTTC
CASSLAGNLNYEQYF
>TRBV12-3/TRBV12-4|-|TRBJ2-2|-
TGTGCCAGCAGTTTGTCGGGGAGCACCGGGGAGCTGTTTTTT
CASSLSGSTGELFF
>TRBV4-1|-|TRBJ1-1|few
TGTGCCAGCAGCCCGAGTCCTCCTGAAGCTTTCTTT
CASSPSPPEAFF
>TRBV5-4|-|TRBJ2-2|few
TGTGCCAGCAGCTTGGGAGTCGCCGGGGAGCTGTTTTTT
CASSLGVAGELFF
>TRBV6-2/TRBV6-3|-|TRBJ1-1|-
TGTGCCAGCAGTTACTCGATTACGGGACCGGGCACTGAAGCTTTCTTT
CASSYSITGPGTEAFF
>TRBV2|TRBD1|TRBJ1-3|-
TGTGCCAGCAGTACCGTCCCTCGGACAGGCTCTGGAAACACCATATATTTT
CASSTVPRTGSGNTIYF
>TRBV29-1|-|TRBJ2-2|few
TGCAGCGTCCTCAGGGGTACCGGGGAGCTGTTTTTT
CSVLRGTGELFF
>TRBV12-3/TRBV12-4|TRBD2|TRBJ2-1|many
TGTGCCAGCAGTTTTGCTAGCGGGGCTTTAGGGAATGAGCAGTTCTTC
CASSFASGALGNEQFF
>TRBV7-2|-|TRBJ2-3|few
TGTGCCAGCACCTTAGTGGGGACTTTCCCAGATACGCAGTATTTT
CASTLVGTFPDTQYF
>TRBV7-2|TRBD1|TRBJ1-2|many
TGTGCCAGCAGCTTAAACAGGGACAGGCGAGGCTACACCTTC
CASSLNRDRRGYTF
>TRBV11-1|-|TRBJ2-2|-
TGTGCCAGCAGCTTAGGTACGGGGTGGAGCACCGGGGAGCTGTTTTTT
CASSLGTGWSTGELFF